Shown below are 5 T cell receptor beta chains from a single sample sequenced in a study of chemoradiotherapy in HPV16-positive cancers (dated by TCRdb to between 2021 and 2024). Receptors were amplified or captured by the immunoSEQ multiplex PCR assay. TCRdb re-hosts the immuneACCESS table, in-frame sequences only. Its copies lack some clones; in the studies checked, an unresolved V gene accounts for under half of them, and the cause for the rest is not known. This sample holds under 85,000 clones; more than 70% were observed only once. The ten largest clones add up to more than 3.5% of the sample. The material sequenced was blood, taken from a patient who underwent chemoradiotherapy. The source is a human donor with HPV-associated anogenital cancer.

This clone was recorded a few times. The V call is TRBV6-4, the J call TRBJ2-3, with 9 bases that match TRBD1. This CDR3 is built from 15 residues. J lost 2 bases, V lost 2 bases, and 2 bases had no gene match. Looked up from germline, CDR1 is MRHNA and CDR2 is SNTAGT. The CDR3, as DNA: TGTGCCAGCAGTGACGGGACAGGGTACACAGATACGCAGTATTTT. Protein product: CASSDGTGYTDTQYF.

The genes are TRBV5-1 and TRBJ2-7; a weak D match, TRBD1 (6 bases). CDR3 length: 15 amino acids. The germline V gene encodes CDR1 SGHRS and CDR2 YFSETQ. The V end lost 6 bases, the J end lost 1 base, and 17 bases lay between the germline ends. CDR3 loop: CASTEGVPVSYEQYF. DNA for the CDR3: TGCGCCAGCACCGAGGGGGTACCAGTATCCTACGAGCAGTACTTC.

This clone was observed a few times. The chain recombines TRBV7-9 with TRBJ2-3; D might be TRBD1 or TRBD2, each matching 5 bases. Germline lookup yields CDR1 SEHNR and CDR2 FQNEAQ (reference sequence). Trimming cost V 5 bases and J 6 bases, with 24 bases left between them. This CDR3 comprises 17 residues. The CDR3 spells CASSTRAGTEMSDTQYF. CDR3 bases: TGTGCCAGCAGCACTAGAGCCGGGACGGAGATGTCGGATACGCAGTATTTT.

In DNA form, the CDR3 reads TGTGCCAGCAGCTCCGTCCGGGAGGGTACCCTCGAGCAGTACTTC. Its translation: CASSSVREGTLEQYF. V gene TRBV7-2 combines with J gene TRBJ2-7; 8 positions agree with TRBD2. This CDR3 region has 15 residues. Trimming cost V 4 bases and J 6 bases; bases outside gene matches: 11. Germline V gene data show CDR1 as SGHTA and CDR2 as FQGNSA.

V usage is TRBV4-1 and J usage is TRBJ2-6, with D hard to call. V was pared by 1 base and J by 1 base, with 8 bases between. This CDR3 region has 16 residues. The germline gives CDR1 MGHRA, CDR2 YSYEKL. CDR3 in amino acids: CASSQAVGSGANVLTF. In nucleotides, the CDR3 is TGCGCCAGCAGCCAAGCGGTAGGTTCTGGGGCCAACGTCCTGACTTTC.